This T cell receptor beta chain stems from a study of ipilimumab plus nivolumab after autologous stem cell transplantation. Sequenced by immunoSEQ multiplex PCR; TCRdb stores in-frame clones only, minus some. The sample consists of 17,000 or so clones, 79% of them appearing once. The material sequenced was PBMCs, taken in a trial of ipilimumab plus nivolumab as post-transplant consolidation. The clonotype originates from a male donor with diffuse large B-cell lymphoma.

The CDR3 DNA sequence: TGCGCCAGCAGTAAGAGAGGCCTAGCGGGAGGAGGTCCCCCCACAGATACGCAGTATTTT. Protein product: CASSKRGLAGGGPPTDTQYF. This rearrangement joins TRBV10-1 to TRBJ2-3; 11 bases fit TRBD2. Trimming took 5 bases from V and 2 from J; bases not matched to a gene: 18. Germline V gene sequence: CDR1 WNHNN, CDR2 SYGVQD (reference sequence). The CDR3 length is 20 residues.